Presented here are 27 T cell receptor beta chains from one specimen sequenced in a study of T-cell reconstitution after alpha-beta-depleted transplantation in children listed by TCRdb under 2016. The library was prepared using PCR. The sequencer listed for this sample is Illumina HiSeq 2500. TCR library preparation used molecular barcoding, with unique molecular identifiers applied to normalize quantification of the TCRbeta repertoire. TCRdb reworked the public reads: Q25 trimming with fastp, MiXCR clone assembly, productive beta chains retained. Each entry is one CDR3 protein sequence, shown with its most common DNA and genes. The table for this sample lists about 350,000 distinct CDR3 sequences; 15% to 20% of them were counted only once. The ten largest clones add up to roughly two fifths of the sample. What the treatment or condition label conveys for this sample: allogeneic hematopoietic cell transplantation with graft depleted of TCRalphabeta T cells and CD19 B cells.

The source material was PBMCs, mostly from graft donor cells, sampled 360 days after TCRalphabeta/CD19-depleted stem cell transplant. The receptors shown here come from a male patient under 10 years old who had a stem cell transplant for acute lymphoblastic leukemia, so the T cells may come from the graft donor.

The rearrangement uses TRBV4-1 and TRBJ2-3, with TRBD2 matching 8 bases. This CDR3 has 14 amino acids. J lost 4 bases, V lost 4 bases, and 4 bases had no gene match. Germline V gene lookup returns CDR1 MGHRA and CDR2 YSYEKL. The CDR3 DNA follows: TGCGCCAGCAGCCGAGCGGGAGTTGCAGATACGCAGTATTTT. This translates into CASSRAGVADTQYF.

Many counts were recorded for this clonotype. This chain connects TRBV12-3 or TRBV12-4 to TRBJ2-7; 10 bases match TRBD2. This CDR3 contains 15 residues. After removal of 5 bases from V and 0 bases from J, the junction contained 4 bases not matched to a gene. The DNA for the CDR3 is TGTGCCAGCAGTCCCCGGACTAGCGGCTCCTACGAGCAGTACTTC. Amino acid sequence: CASSPRTSGSYEQYF.

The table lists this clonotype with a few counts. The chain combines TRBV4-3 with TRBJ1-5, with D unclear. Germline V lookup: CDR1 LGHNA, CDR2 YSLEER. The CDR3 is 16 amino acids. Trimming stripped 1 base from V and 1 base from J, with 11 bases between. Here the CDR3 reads CASSQGVGGSNQPQHF. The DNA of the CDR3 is TGCGCCAGCAGCCAAGGGGTTGGCGGGAGCAATCAGCCCCAGCATTTT.

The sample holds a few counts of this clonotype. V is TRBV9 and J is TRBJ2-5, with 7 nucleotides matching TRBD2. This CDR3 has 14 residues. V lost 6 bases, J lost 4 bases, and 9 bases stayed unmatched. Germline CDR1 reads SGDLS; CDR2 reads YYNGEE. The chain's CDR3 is CASTPAGGGETQYF. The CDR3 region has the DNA TGTGCCAGCACCCCTGCAGGCGGGGGAGAGACCCAGTACTTC.

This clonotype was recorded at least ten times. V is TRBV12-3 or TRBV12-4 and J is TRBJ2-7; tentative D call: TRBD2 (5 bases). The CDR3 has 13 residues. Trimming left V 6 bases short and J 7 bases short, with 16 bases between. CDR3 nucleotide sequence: TGTGCCAGCAGCAACTCCGGGATTTCGGAGCAGTACTTC. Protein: CASSNSGISEQYF.

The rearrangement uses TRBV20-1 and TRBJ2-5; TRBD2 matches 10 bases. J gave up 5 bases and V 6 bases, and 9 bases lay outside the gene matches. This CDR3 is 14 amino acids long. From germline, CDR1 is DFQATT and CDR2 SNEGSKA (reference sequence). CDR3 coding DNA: TGCAGTGCATCGGCTAGCGGGAGTTGGGAGACCCAGTACTTC. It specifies CSASASGSWETQYF.

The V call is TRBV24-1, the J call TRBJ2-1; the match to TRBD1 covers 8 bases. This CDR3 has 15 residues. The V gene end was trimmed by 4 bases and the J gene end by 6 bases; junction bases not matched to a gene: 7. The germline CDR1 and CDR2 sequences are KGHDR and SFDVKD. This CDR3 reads CATSDNQGAVNEQFF. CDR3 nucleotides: TGTGCCACCAGTGACAATCAGGGGGCTGTCAATGAGCAGTTCTTC.

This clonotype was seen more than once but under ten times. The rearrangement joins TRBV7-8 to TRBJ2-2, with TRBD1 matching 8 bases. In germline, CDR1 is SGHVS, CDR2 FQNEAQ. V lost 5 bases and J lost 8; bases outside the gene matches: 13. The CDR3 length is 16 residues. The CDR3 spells CASSPRGQVIAGELFF. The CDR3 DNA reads TGTGCCAGCAGCCCCAGGGGGCAGGTCATAGCTGGGGAGCTGTTTTTT.

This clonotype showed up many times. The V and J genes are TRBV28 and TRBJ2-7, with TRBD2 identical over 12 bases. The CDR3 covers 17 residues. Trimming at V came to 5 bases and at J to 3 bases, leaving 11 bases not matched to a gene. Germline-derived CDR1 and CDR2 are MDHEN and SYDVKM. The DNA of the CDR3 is TGTGCCAGCAGTGGAGGGAGGCGACTAGCGGGAGTCTACGAGCAGTACTTC. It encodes CASSGGRRLAGVYEQYF.

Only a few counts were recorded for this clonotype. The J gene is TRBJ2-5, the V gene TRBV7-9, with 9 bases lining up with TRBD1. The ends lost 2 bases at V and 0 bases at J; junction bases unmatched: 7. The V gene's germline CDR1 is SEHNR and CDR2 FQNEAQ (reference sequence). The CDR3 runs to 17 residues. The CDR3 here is CASSLITGTGYQETQYF. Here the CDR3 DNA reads TGTGCCAGCAGCTTAATAACCGGGACAGGGTACCAAGAGACCCAGTACTTC.

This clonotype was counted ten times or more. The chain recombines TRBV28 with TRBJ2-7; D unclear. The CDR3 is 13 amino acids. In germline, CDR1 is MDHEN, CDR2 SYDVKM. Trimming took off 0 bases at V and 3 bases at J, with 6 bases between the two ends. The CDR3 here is CASSLWLDYEQYF. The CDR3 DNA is TGTGCCAGCAGTTTATGGTTAGACTACGAGCAGTACTTC.

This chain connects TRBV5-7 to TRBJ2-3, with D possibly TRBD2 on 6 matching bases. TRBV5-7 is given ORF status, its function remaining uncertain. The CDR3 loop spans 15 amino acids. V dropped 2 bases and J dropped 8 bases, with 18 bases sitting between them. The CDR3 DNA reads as TGTGCCAGCAGCTTAGTCGCGACCGGGAGAAGTACGCAGTATTTT. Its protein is CASSLVATGRSTQYF.

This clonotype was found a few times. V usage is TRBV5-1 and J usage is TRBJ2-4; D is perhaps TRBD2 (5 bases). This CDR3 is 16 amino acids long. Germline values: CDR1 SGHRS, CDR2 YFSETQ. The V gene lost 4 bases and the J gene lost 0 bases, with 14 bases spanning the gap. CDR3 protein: CASSILVPIAKNIQYF. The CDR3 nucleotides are TGCGCCAGCAGCATACTAGTCCCCATAGCCAAAAACATTCAGTACTTC.

CDR3 DNA sequence: TGCGCCAGCAGCCAGCGCGGGACTAGCACAGATACGCAGTATTTT. Translated, it gives CASSQRGTSTDTQYF. This sequence joins TRBV4-3 and TRBJ2-3; a possible D gene is TRBD2 (6 bases). In germline, CDR1 is LGHNA, CDR2 YSLEER. This CDR3 contains 15 residues. Trimming pared 3 bases from V and 0 bases from J, leaving 10 bases between.

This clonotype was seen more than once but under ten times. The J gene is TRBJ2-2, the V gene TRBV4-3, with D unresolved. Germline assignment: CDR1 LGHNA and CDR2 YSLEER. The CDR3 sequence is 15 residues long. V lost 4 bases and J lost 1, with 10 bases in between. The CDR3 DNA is TGCGCCAGCAGCCGAGCTATACTGAACACCGGGGAGCTGTTTTTT. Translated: CASSRAILNTGELFF.

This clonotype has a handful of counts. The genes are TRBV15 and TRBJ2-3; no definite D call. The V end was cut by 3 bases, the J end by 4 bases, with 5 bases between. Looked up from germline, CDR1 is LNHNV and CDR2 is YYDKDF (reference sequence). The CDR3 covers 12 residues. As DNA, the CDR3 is TGTGCCACCAGCAGCCCGGCAGATACGCAGTATTTT. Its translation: CATSSPADTQYF.

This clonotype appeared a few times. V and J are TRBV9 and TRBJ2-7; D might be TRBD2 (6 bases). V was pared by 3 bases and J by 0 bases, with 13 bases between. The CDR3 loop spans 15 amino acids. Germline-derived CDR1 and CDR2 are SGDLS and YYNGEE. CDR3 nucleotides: TGTGCCAGCAGCGGGAGCGGAGGGAGCTCCTACGAGCAGTACTTC. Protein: CASSGSGGSSYEQYF.

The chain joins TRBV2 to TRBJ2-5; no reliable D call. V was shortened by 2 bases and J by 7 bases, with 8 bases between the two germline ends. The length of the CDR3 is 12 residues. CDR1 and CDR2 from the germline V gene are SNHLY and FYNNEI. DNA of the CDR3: TGTGCCAGCAGTGAAAGACTGCGGACCCAGTACTTC. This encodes CASSERLRTQYF. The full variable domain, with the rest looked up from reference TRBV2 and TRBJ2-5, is EPEVTQTPSHQVTQMGQEVILRCVPISNHLYFYWYRQILGQKVEFLVSFYNNEISEKSEIFDDQFSVERPDGSNFTLKIRSTKLEDSAMYFCASSERLRTQYFGPGTRLLVL.

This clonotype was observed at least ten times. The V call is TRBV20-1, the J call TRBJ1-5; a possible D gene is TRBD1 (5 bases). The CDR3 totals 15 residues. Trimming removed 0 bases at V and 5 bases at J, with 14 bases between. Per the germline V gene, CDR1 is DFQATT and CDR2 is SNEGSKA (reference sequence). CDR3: CSAREPRGSYQPQHF. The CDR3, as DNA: TGCAGTGCTAGAGAACCCCGGGGGTCATATCAGCCCCAGCATTTT.

The CDR3 nucleotides are TGTGCCAGCAGCTTGGGATCCCGAAACACCATATATTTT. This encodes CASSLGSRNTIYF. This chain links TRBV5-5 with TRBJ1-3, with no clear D. Germline values: CDR1 SGHKS, CDR2 YYEKEE (reference sequence). The germline V and J ends were trimmed by 0 bases and 5 bases, with 6 bases remaining between them. The CDR3 totals 13 residues.

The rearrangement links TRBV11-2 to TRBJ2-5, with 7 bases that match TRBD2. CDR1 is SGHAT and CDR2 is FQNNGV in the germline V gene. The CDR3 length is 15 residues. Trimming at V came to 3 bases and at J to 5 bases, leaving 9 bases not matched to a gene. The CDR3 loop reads CASSFGGFGAETQYF. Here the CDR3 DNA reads TGTGCCAGCAGCTTCGGGGGGTTTGGGGCGGAGACCCAGTACTTC.

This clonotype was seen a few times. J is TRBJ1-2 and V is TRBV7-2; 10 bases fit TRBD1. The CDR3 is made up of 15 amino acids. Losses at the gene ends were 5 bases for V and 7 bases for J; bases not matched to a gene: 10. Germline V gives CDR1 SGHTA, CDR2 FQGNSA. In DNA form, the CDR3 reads TGTGCCAGCAGCACCGCCGGGACAGGGGTAGTTGGCTACACCTTC. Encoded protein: CASSTAGTGVVGYTF.

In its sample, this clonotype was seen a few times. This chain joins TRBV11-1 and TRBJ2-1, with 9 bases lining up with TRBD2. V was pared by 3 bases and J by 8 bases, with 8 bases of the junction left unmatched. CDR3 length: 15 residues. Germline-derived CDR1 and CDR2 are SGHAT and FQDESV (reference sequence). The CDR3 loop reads CASSFGTSHLDEQFF. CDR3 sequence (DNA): TGTGCCAGCAGCTTCGGGACTAGCCACCTGGATGAGCAGTTCTTC. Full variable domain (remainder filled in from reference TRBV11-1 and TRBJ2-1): EAEVAQSPRYKITEKSQAVAFWCDPISGHATLYWYRQILGQGPELLVQFQDESVVDDSQLPKDRFSAERLKGVDSTLKIQPAELGDSAMYLCASSFGTSHLDEQFFGPGTRLTVL.

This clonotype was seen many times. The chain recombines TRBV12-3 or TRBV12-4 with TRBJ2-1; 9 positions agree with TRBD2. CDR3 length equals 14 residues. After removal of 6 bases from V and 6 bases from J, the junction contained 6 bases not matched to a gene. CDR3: CASSPAGGSNEQFF. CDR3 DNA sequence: TGTGCCAGCAGCCCAGCGGGAGGAAGCAATGAGCAGTTCTTC.

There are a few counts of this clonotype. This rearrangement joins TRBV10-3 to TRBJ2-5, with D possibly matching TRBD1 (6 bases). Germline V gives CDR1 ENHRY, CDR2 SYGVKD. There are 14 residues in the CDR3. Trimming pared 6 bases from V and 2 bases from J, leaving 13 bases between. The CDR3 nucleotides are TGTGCCATCAGAGTCACAGGGTCACAAGAGACCCAGTACTTC. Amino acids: CAIRVTGSQETQYF.

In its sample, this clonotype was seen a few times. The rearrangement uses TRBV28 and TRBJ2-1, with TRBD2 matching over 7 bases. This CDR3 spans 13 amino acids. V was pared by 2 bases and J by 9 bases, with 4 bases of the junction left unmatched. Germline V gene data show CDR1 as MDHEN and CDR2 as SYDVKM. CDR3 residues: CASSLNSGGEQFF. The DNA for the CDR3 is TGTGCCAGCAGTTTAAATTCGGGAGGTGAGCAGTTCTTC.

In DNA form, the CDR3 reads TGCAGTGCTATAGAATGGACTTTGACTAGCGGGAGGCAGCTAGCCAAAAACATTCAGTACTTC. This sequence encodes CSAIEWTLTSGRQLAKNIQYF. The V gene is TRBV20-1, the J gene TRBJ2-4; 13 nucleotides align to TRBD2. Germline-derived CDR1 and CDR2 are DFQATT and SNEGSKA (reference sequence). V lost 4 bases, J lost 0 bases, and 18 bases stayed unmatched. This CDR3 region has 21 residues.